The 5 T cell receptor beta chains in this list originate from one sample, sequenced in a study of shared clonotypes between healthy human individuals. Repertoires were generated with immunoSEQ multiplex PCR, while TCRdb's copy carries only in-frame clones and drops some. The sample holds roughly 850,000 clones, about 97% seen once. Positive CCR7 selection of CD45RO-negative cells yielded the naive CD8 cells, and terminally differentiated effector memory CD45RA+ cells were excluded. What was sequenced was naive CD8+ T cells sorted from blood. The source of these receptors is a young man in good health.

The CDR3 spells CASSWEWDTEAFF. CDR3 DNA: TGTGCCAGCTCATGGGAATGGGACACTGAAGCTTTCTTT. This chain uses TRBV18 with TRBJ1-1; no definite D call. This CDR3 is built from 13 residues. The V gene's germline CDR1 is KGHSH and CDR2 LQKENI. The ends were cut back, 5 bases at V and 3 bases at J, with 10 bases in the middle. The whole variable domain, remainder taken from reference TRBV18 and TRBJ1-1, is NAGVMQNPRHLVRRRGQEARLRCSPMKGHSHVYWYRQLPEEGLKFMVYLQKENIIDESGMPKERFSAEFPKEGPSILRIQQVVRGDSAAYFCASSWEWDTEAFFGQGTRLTVV.

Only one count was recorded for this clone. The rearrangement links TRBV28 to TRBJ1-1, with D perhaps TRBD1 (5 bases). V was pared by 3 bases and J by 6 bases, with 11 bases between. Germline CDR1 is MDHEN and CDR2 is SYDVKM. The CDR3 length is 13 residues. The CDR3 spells CASSLVRASEAFF. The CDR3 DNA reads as TGTGCCAGCAGTTTGGTCAGGGCCTCTGAAGCTTTCTTT.

The CDR3 sequence: CASSQEIVGINTEAFF. CDR3 bases: TGTGCCAGCAGCCAAGAGATCGTAGGCATAAACACTGAAGCTTTCTTT. The V and J genes are TRBV4-2 and TRBJ1-1; D not resolved. Germline V gene sequence: CDR1 LGHNA, CDR2 YNFKEQ. The V and J ends lost 0 bases and 2 bases respectively, with 13 bases between them. The CDR3 covers 16 residues.

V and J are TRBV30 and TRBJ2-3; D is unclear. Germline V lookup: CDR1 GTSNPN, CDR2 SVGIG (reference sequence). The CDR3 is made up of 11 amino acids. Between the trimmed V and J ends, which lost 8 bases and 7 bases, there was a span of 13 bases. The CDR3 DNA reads TGTGCCGCTCACTACGGGTATACGCAGTATTTT. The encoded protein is CAAHYGYTQYF.

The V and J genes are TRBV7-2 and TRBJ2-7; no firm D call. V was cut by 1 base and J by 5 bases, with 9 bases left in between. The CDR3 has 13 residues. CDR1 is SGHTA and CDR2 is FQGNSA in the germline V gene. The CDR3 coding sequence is TGTGCCAGCAGCTTAGGAGGTCGGAACGAGCAGTACTTC. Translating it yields CASSLGGRNEQYF.